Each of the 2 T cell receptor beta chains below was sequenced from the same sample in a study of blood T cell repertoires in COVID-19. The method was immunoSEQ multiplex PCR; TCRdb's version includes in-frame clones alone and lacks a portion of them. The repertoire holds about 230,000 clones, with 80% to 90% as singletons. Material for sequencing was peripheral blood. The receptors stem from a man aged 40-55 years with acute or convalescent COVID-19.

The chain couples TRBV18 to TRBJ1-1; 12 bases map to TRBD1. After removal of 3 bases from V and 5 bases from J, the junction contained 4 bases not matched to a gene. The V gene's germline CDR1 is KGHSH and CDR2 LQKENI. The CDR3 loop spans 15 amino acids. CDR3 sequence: CASSPGTGGRTEAFF. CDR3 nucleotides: TGTGCCAGCTCACCTGGGACAGGGGGCCGGACTGAAGCTTTCTTT. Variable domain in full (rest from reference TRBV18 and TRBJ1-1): NAGVMQNPRHLVRRRGQEARLRCSPMKGHSHVYWYRQLPEEGLKFMVYLQKENIIDESGMPKERFSAEFPKEGPSILRIQQVVRGDSAAYFCASSPGTGGRTEAFFGQGTRLTVV.

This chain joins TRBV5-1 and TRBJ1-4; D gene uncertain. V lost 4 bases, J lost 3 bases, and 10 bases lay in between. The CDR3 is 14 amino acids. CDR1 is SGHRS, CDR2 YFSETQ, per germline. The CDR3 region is CASSEGGPNEKLFF. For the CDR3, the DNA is TGCGCCAGCAGCGAAGGAGGACCTAATGAAAAACTGTTTTTT.